What follows are 23 T cell receptor beta chains derived from one specimen sequenced in a study of T-cell reconstitution after alpha-beta-depleted transplantation in children. Unique molecular identifiers tagged the TCRbeta library. Each CDR3 protein is one row after TCRdb ran MiXCR on the PCR reads. The sample consists of 700,000 to 950,000 distinct CDR3 sequences, around 15% of them appearing once. The material was PBMCs, mostly from graft donor cells, obtained 360 days after TCRalphabeta/CD19-depleted stem cell transplant. These receptors were collected from a male patient under 18 who had a stem cell transplant for acute lymphoblastic leukemia, so the T cells may come from the graft donor.

The sample holds a few counts of this clonotype. The chain couples TRBV27 to TRBJ1-1; 7 bases fit TRBD1. CDR1 and CDR2 from the germline V gene are MNHEY and SMNVEV (reference sequence). J was trimmed by 14 bases and V by 6 bases; bases with no gene match: 18. The CDR3 covers 14 residues. CDR3 in amino acids: CASRADRVGKVSFF. The CDR3 nucleotides are TGTGCCAGCAGAGCCGACAGGGTGGGTAAGGTTTCGTTCTTT.

In DNA form, the CDR3 reads TGTGCCAGCAGCCCCGTTACTAGCGGGAGCTCCTACGAGCAGTACTTC. It yields the protein CASSPVTSGSSYEQYF. The rearrangement uses TRBV3-1 and TRBJ2-7, with 11 bases that match TRBD2. The CDR3 consists of 16 residues. V shed 4 bases, J shed 0 bases, and the junction held 5 bases outside the gene matches. The germline V gene encodes CDR1 LGHDT and CDR2 YNNKEL (reference sequence).

This clonotype was seen repeatedly, ten times or more. The J gene is TRBJ2-7, the V gene TRBV12-3 or TRBV12-4; TRBD2 aligns across 7 bases. V was pared by 7 bases and J by 4 bases, with 7 bases of the junction left unmatched. The CDR3 length is 13 residues. The DNA of the CDR3 is TGTGCCAGCAAGAAGGGACTACTATACGAGCAGTACTTC. This sequence encodes CASKKGLLYEQYF.

This clonotype was detected only a few times. V and J are TRBV3-1 and TRBJ2-1, with 8 bases matching TRBD2. CDR3 length: 15 residues. With 3 bases clipped from V and 9 bases from J, the junction kept 10 bases outside the gene matches. Per the germline V gene, CDR1 is LGHDT and CDR2 is YNNKEL (reference sequence). CDR3 bases: TGTGCCAGCAGCCATGCGGGAGGCAGCCCGCGTGAGCAGTTCTTC. Its translation is CASSHAGGSPREQFF.

There are many counts of this clonotype. The chain is built from TRBV5-5 and TRBJ2-2; TRBD1 might be the D (6 bases). CDR1 is SGHKS and CDR2 is YYEKEE in the germline V gene (reference sequence). The CDR3 sequence is 13 residues long. Deletions cut 2 bases from V and 6 bases from J, with 8 bases between. Here the CDR3 DNA reads TGTGCCAGCAGCTTCAGGGGTTCCGGGGAGCTGTTTTTT. It translates to CASSFRGSGELFF.

The chain is built from TRBV7-3 and TRBJ2-5; D is possibly TRBD2 (5 bases). Germline V lookup: CDR1 SGHTA, CDR2 FQGTGA. The V end lost 4 bases, the J end lost 0 bases, and 15 bases lay between the germline ends. CDR3 length: 16 residues. CDR3 DNA: TGTGCCAGCAGCTCCGGAGGACCGCCATACCAAGAGACCCAGTACTTC. Its translation: CASSSGGPPYQETQYF. The entire variable domain, with the rest obtained from reference TRBV7-3 and TRBJ2-5, is as follows: GAGVSQTPSNKVTEKGKYVELRCDPISGHTALYWYRQSLGQGPEFLIYFQGTGAADDSGLPNDRFFAVRPEGSVSTLKIQRTERGDSAVYLCASSSGGPPYQETQYFGPGTRLLVL.

This clonotype appeared a few times. The genes are TRBV5-1 and TRBJ2-1, with TRBD2 as a possible D gene (5 bases). Germline V lookup: CDR1 SGHRS, CDR2 YFSETQ. The length of the CDR3 is 18 residues. Trimming left V 4 bases short and J 0 bases short, with 20 bases between. In DNA form, the CDR3 reads TGCGCCAGCAGCATCAATGGCCCCCGGGGAGACTCCTACAATGAGCAGTTCTTC. Its translation: CASSINGPRGDSYNEQFF.

The V gene is TRBV7-3, the J gene TRBJ2-2; D not resolved. The CDR3 consists of 14 residues. Germline CDR1 and CDR2: SGHTA and FQGTGA. Trimming shortened V by 5 bases and J by 4 bases, and 11 bases separated the two germline ends. CDR3 amino acids: CASSNPVATGELFF. The CDR3, as DNA: TGTGCCAGCAGCAATCCGGTTGCCACCGGGGAGCTGTTTTTT.

The chain has TRBV6-1 and TRBJ2-5; 12 positions match TRBD2. Germline-derived CDR1 and CDR2 are MNHNS and SASEGT. V shed 6 bases and J 5 bases; nucleotides not matched to a gene: 7. The CDR3 is made up of 15 amino acids. CDR3 coding DNA: TGTGCCAGCAGCATATTCGGACTAGCGGGGGAGACCCAGTACTTC. Protein product: CASSIFGLAGETQYF.

The J gene is TRBJ2-2, the V gene TRBV9, with D tentatively TRBD1 or TRBD2 (5 bases each). Germline CDR1 and CDR2: SGDLS and YYNGEE. CDR3 length: 14 residues. The V end lost 4 bases, the J end lost 4 bases, and 11 bases lay between the germline ends. This CDR3 is CASSPGTRTGELFF. The CDR3 bases are TGTGCCAGCAGCCCTGGGACCCGCACCGGGGAGCTGTTTTTT.

The chain employs TRBV28 and TRBJ2-1; 8 bases line up with TRBD1. The V and J ends lost 6 bases and 10 bases, in that order; junction bases with no gene match: 2. Germline V gene data show CDR1 as MDHEN and CDR2 as SYDVKM. The CDR3 consists of 11 residues. CDR3: CASRHRGEQFF. CDR3 bases: TGTGCCAGCAGACACAGGGGGGAGCAGTTCTTC.

This clonotype occurred a few times. The chain uses TRBV5-1 and TRBJ1-1; D remains ambiguous. Germline-derived CDR1 and CDR2 are SGHRS and YFSETQ. Trimming left V 0 bases short and J 0 bases short, with 9 bases between. This CDR3 is 15 amino acids long. The CDR3 nucleotides read TGCGCCAGCAGCTTGGTATCCGGACTGAACACTGAAGCTTTCTTT. Protein: CASSLVSGLNTEAFF. The complete variable domain, with remaining parts taken from reference TRBV5-1 and TRBJ1-1, reads KAGVTQTPRYLIKTRGQQVTLSCSPISGHRSVSWYQQTPGQGLQFLFEYFSETQRNKGNFPGRFSGRQFSNSRSEMNVSTLELGDSALYLCASSLVSGLNTEAFFGQGTRLTVV.

The chain is built from TRBV7-2 and TRBJ1-3; D may be TRBD1 (6 bases). Germline lookup yields CDR1 SGHTA and CDR2 FQGNSA. The CDR3 has 16 amino acids. Trimming cost V 1 base and J 1 base, with 11 bases left between them. The CDR3 loop reads CASSLEGTLSGNTIYF. The CDR3 DNA sequence: TGTGCCAGCAGCTTAGAGGGGACACTATCTGGAAACACCATATATTTT.

This clonotype was seen more than once but under ten times. The chain recombines TRBV10-2 with TRBJ2-6; no clear D gene. Trimming took 5 bases from V and 1 from J, leaving 9 bases between them. The germline V gene has CDR1 WSHSY and CDR2 SAAADI. The CDR3 contains 15 residues. The CDR3 loop reads CASSPRQSGANVLTF. The CDR3 DNA reads TGCGCCAGCAGTCCCAGGCAATCTGGGGCCAACGTCCTGACTTTC.

V is TRBV20-1 and J is TRBJ2-1, with 9 bases fitting TRBD2. Trimming at V came to 0 bases and at J to 9 bases, leaving 6 bases not matched to a gene. Germline V gives CDR1 DFQATT, CDR2 SNEGSKA (reference sequence). The CDR3 is 14 residues long. The CDR3 loop is CSARDLREGVEQFF. CDR3 bases: TGCAGTGCTAGAGATTTGCGGGAGGGGGTTGAGCAGTTCTTC.

The rearrangement links TRBV6-1 to TRBJ1-4; a weak D match, TRBD1 (6 bases). V lost 6 bases to trimming and J lost 7 bases, with 15 bases between them. Germline V gene data show CDR1 as MNHNS and CDR2 as SASEGT. This CDR3 has 14 residues. The CDR3 DNA follows: TGTGCCAGCAGAGGTACAGGGCGGGGTGAAAAACTGTTTTTT. It codes for CASRGTGRGEKLFF.

This clonotype was counted a few times. This sequence joins TRBV7-9 and TRBJ1-4; D is unresolved. This CDR3 has 12 amino acids. In germline, CDR1 is SEHNR, CDR2 FQNEAQ (reference sequence). Trimming cost V 1 base and J 13 bases, with 10 bases left between them. The CDR3 nucleotides read TGTGCCAGCAGCTTAGAGCTCTCCCTACTGTTTTTT. Its translation: CASSLELSLLFF.

The gene calls are TRBV4-1 and TRBJ2-5, with 9 bases lining up with TRBD2. V shed 1 base and J 1 base; nucleotides not matched to a gene: 13. The germline V gene encodes CDR1 MGHRA and CDR2 YSYEKL. The CDR3 extends over 19 amino acids. The CDR3 nucleotides are TGCGCCAGCAGCCAAGGGGGACTAGCTAGCGTCAGTTCCCAAGAGACCCAGTACTTC. Protein sequence: CASSQGGLASVSSQETQYF.

The J gene is TRBJ2-7, the V gene TRBV24-1, with TRBD2 as a possible D gene (6 bases). Trimming removed 7 bases at V and 2 bases at J, with 17 bases between. CDR1 and CDR2 (germline): KGHDR, SFDVKD. The CDR3 is 15 amino acids. The CDR3 coding sequence is TGTGCCACCAGCCAAAGGAGGGGCGCAGCCTACGAGCAGTACTTC. It translates to CATSQRRGAAYEQYF.

The chain is built from TRBV7-9 and TRBJ1-1; 7 positions match TRBD1. Trimming cost V 8 bases and J 6 bases; bases outside gene matches: 6. Germline lookup yields CDR1 SEHNR and CDR2 FQNEAQ (reference sequence). This CDR3 spans 12 amino acids. In DNA form, the CDR3 reads TGTGCCAGCGAGGGGGCGAGGGCTGAAGCTTTCTTT. Its translation is CASEGARAEAFF.

This clonotype was observed a handful of times. With a much larger clone just one base away, this may be a read error. The chain links TRBV7-9 to TRBJ2-1, with D possibly matching TRBD2 (6 bases). Looked up from germline, CDR1 is SEHNR and CDR2 is FQNEAQ (reference sequence). V was clipped by 6 bases and J by 0 bases, with 12 bases between them. The CDR3 loop spans 15 amino acids. The CDR3, as DNA: TGTGCCAGCAGATCGGACGGGAGCTCCTACAATGAGCAGTTCTTC. Protein: CASRSDGSSYNEQFF.

Here the CDR3 reads CASSSDRGLDTQYF. Written as DNA, the CDR3 is TGTGCCAGCAGTAGTGACAGGGGGCTGGATACGCAGTATTTT. The V call is TRBV6-1, the J call TRBJ2-3, with TRBD1 identical over 10 bases. There are 14 residues in the CDR3. Germline values: CDR1 MNHNS, CDR2 SASEGT. V trimming: 5 bases; J trimming: 6 bases; junction bases outside the gene matches: 5.

This chain connects TRBV4-2 to TRBJ2-7, with 13 bases that match TRBD2. The junction had 6 bases not matched to a gene; V was cut back by 4 bases and J by 3 bases. Germline V gene lookup returns CDR1 LGHNA and CDR2 YNFKEQ. The CDR3 has 16 amino acids. Here the CDR3 reads CASSPTGLAGNYEQYF. CDR3 bases: TGTGCCAGCAGCCCTACGGGACTAGCGGGAAACTACGAGCAGTACTTC.